This TCR beta chain was sequenced in a study of CD8+CD57+ T cells in acquired aplastic anemia. Before being chosen for sequencing, patients had shown CD8+CD57+ cell expansion by flow cytometry. Trimming cost V 6 bases and J 6 bases, with 16 bases left between them. This CDR3 contains 14 residues. From germline, CDR1 is LNHDA and CDR2 SQIVND (reference sequence). CDR3 and TCR beta VDJ profiling relied on genomic DNA as the template. From the reads, TCRdb called clonotypes with MiXCR, one entry per CDR3 protein. The repertoire holds around 430,000 distinct CDR3 sequences, with under 40% as singletons. This clonotype has only one observation.

This chain connects TRBV19 to TRBJ2-3, with D perhaps matching TRBD2 (7 bases). The sample taken for sequencing was sorted CD4+, CD8+, or CD8+CD57+ T cells (not recorded which) from PBMCs. This sequence was found in a human donor with aplastic anemia. The CDR3 DNA reads TGTGCCAGTAGGCACCCGGGGGGCGGTGATACGCAGTATTTT. This sequence encodes CASRHPGGGDTQYF.